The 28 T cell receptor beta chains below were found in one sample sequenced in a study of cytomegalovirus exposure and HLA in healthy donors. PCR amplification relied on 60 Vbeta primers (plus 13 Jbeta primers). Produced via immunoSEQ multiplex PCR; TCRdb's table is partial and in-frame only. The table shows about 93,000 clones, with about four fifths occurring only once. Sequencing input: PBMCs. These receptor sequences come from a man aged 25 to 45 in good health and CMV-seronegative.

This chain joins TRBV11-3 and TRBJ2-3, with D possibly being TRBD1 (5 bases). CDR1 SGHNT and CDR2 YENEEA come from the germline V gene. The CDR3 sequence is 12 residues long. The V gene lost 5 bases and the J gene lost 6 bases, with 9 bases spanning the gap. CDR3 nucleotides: TGTGCCAGCAGCCGACAGCTCGATACGCAGTATTTT. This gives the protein CASSRQLDTQYF. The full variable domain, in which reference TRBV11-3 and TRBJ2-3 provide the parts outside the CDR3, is EAGVVQSPRYKIIEKKQPVAFWCNPISGHNTLYWYLQNLGQGPELLIRYENEEAVDDSQLPKDRFSAERLKGVDSTLKIQPAELGDSAVYLCASSRQLDTQYFGPGTRLTVL.

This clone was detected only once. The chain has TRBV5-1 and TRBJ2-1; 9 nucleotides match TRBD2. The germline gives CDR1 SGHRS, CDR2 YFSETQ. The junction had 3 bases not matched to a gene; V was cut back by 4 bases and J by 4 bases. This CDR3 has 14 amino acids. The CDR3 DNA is TGCGCCAGCAGCGGGGGACTAGCATACAATGAGCAGTTCTTC. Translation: CASSGGLAYNEQFF.

The CDR3 coding sequence is TGCGCCAGCAGCCAGAGCCCGAACACTGAAGCTTTCTTT. It encodes CASSQSPNTEAFF. The gene calls are TRBV4-3 and TRBJ1-1; D uncertain. V was trimmed by 3 bases and J by 1 base, leaving 6 bases between them. Germline values: CDR1 LGHNA, CDR2 YSLEER. The CDR3 consists of 13 residues.

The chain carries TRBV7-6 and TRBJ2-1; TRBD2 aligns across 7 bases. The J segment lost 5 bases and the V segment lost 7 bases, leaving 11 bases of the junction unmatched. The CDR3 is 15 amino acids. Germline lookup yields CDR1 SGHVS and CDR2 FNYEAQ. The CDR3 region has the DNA TGTGCCAGCACCTCGGGGCGAGCGGGGAACAATGAGCAGTTCTTC. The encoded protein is CASTSGRAGNNEQFF.

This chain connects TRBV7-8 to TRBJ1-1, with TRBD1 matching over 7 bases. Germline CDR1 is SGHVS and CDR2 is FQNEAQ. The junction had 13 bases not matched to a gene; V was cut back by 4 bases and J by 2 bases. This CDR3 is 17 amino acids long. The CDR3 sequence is CASSSLTGRGYNTEAFF. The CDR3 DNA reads TGTGCCAGCAGCTCTCTGACAGGGCGGGGATACAACACTGAAGCTTTCTTT.

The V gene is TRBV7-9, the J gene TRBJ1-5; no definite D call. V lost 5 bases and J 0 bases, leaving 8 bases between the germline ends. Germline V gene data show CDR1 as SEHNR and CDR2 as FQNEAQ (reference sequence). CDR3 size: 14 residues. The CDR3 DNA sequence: TGTGCCAGCAGCGTTTCCGGTAGCAATCAGCCCCAGCATTTT. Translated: CASSVSGSNQPQHF.

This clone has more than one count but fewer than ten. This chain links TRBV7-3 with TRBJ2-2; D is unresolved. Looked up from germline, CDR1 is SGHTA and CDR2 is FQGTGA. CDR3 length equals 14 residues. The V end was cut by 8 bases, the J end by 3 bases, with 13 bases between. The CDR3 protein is CASAVLADTGELFF. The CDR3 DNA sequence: TGTGCCAGCGCTGTGTTGGCAGACACCGGGGAGCTGTTTTTT.

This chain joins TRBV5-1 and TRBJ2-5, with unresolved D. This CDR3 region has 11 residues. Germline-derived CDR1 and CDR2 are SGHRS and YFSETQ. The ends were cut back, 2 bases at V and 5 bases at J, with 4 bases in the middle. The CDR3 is CASSLEETQYF. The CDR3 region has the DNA TGCGCCAGCAGCTTAGAGGAGACCCAGTACTTC.

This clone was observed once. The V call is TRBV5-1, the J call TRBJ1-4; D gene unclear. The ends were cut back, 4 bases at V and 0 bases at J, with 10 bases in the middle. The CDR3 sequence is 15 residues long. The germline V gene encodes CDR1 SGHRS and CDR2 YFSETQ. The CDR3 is CASSVYSTTNEKLFF. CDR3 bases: TGCGCCAGCAGCGTCTACAGCACAACTAATGAAAAACTGTTTTTT.

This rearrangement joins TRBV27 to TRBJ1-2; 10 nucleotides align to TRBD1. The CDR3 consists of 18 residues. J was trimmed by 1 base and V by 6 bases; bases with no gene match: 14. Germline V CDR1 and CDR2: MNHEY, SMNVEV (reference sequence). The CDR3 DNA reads TGTGCCAGCAGGGACGCAGGGACAGGGGTTTATAATAACTATGGCTACACCTTC. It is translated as CASRDAGTGVYNNYGYTF.

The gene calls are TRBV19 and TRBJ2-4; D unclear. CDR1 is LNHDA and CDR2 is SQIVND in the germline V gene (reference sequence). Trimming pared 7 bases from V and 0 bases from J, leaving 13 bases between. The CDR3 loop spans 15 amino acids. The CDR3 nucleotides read TGTGCCAGTACCGCGACACGAATAGCCAAAAACATTCAGTACTTC. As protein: CASTATRIAKNIQYF.

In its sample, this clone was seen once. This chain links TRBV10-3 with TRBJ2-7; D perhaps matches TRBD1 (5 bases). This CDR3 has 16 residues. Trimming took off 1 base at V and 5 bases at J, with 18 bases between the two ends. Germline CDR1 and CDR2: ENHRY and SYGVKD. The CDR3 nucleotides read TGTGCCATCAGTGAGTGGGTCGGGCAGGGCCTAAACGAGCAGTACTTC. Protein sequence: CAISEWVGQGLNEQYF.

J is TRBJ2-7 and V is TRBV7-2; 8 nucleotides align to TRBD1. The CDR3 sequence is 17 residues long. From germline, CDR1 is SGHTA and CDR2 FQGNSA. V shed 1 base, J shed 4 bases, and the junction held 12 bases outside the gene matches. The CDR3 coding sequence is TGTGCCAGCAGCTTAGGGTTGGGAACAGGGGGATTATACGAGCAGTACTTC. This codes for CASSLGLGTGGLYEQYF.

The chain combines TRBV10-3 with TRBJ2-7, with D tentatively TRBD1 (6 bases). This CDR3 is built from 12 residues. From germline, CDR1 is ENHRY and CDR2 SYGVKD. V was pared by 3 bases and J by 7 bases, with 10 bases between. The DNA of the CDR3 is TGTGCCATCAGTGACAGGGGTGAAGAGCAGTACTTC. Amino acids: CAISDRGEEQYF.

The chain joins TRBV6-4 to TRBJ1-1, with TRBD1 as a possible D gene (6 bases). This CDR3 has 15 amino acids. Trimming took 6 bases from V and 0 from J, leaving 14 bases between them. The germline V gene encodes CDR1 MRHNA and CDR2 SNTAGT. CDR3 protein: CASRFTGLMNTEAFF. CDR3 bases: TGTGCCAGCAGATTTACAGGGCTCATGAACACTGAAGCTTTCTTT.

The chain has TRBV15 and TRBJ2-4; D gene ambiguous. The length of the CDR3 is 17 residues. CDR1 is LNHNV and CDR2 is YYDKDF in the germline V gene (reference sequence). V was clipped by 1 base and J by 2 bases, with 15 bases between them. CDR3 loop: CATSRVPHHSTKNIQYF. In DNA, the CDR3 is TGTGCCACCAGCAGAGTCCCTCATCACAGCACCAAAAACATTCAGTACTTC.

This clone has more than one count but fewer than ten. This CDR3 reads CASSQDRWYQPQHF. The CDR3 DNA is TGCGCCAGCAGCCAAGATAGATGGTATCAGCCCCAGCATTTT. The chain joins TRBV4-3 to TRBJ1-5; D is ambiguous. CDR1 and CDR2 from the germline V gene are LGHNA and YSLEER. V gave up 0 bases and J gave up 5 bases, with 8 bases separating them. The CDR3 extends over 14 amino acids.

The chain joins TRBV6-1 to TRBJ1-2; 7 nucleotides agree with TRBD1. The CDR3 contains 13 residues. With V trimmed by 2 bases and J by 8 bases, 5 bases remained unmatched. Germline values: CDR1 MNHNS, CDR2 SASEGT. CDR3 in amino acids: CASSEWTGDGYTF. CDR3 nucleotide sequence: TGTGCCAGCAGTGAATGGACAGGAGACGGCTACACCTTC.

The DNA for the CDR3 is TGCGCCAGCAGCTGGACAGGGGGGAATGAAAAACTGTTTTTT. This translates into CASSWTGGNEKLFF. The V and J genes are TRBV5-1 and TRBJ1-4; TRBD1 matches 10 bases. Unmatched junction bases numbered 1, after V lost 3 bases and J lost 5 bases. CDR1 and CDR2 from the germline V gene are SGHRS and YFSETQ. The CDR3 loop spans 14 amino acids.

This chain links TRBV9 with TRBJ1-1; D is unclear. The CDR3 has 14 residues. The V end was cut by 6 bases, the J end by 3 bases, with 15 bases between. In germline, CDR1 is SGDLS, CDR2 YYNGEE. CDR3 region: CASTPNRGDTEAFF. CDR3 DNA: TGTGCCAGCACCCCGAACCGCGGGGACACTGAAGCTTTCTTT.

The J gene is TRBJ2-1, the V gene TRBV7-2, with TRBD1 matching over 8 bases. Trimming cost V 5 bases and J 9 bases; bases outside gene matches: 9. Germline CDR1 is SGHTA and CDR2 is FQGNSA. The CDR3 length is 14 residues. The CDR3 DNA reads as TGTGCCAGCAGCCGGGACAGGCCTTCCGGTGAGCAGTTCTTC. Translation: CASSRDRPSGEQFF.

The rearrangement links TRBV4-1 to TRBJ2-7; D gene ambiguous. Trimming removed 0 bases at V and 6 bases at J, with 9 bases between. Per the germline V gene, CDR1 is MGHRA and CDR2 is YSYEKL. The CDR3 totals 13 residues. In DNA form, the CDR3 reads TGCGCCAGCAGCCAAGATGAGTATTGCGAGCAGTACTTC. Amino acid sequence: CASSQDEYCEQYF.

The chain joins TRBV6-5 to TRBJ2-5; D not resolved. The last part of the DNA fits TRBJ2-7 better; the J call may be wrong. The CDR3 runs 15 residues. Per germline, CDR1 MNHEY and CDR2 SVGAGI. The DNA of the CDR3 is TGTGCCAGCAGTTACTCGTATGCCTCCTCCTACGAGCAGTACTTC. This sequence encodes CASSYSYASSYEQYF.

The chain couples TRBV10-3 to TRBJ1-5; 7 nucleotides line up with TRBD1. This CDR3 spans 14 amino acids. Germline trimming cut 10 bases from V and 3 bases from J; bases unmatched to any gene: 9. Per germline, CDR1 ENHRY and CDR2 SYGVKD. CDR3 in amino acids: CATNFDRDNQPQHF. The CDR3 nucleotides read TGTGCCACCAACTTCGACAGGGACAATCAGCCCCAGCATTTT.

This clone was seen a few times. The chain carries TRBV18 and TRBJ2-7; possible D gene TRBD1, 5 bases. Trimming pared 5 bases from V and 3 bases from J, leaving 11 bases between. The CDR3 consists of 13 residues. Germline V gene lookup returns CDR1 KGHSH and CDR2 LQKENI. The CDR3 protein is CASSLGQGYEQYF. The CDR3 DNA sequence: TGTGCCAGCTCATTAGGACAAGGCTACGAGCAGTACTTC. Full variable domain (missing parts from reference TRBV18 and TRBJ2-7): NAGVMQNPRHLVRRRGQEARLRCSPMKGHSHVYWYRQLPEEGLKFMVYLQKENIIDESGMPKERFSAEFPKEGPSILRIQQVVRGDSAAYFCASSLGQGYEQYFGPGTRLTVT.

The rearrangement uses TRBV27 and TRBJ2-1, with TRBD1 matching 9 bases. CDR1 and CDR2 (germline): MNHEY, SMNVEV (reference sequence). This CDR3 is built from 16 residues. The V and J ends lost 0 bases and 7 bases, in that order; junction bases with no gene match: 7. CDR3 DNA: TGTGCCAGCAGTTTATCGGGGACAGGGACTGGGAATGAGCAGTTCTTC. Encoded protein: CASSLSGTGTGNEQFF.

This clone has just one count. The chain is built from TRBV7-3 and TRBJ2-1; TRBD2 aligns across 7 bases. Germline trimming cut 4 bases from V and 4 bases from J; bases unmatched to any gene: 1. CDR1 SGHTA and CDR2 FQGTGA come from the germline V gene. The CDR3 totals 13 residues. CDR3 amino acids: CASSSGGYNEQFF. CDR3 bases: TGTGCCAGCAGCTCGGGGGGATACAATGAGCAGTTCTTC.

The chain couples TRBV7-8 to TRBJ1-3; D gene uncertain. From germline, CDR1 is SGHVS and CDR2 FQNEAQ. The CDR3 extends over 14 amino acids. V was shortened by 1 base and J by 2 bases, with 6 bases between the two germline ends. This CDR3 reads CASSLVAAGNTIYF. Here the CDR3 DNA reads TGTGCCAGCAGCTTAGTGGCAGCTGGAAACACCATATATTTT. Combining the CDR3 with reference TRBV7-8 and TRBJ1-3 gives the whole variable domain GAGVSQSPRYKVAKRGQDVALRCDPISGHVSLFWYQQALGQGPEFLTYFQNEAQLDKSGLPSDRFFAERPEGSVSTLKIQRTQQEDSAVYLCASSLVAAGNTIYFGEGSWLTVV.